The sequence of this T cell receptor beta chain was determined in a study of early T cells in non-severe SARS-CoV-2 infection. Study information: Sequenced bulk RNA came from whole blood that was unsorted, and chains were unpaired. Broader study findings: CD4 and private specificities were missed by VDJdb matching, which favored anti-spike CD8 responses.

Individually, cDNA molecules had unique molecular identifiers attached to them. One entry per CDR3 protein, called by TCRdb with MiXCR from the 5' RACE reads. Here the sample spans 80,000 or so distinct CDR3 sequences, roughly 10% being singletons. This clonotype appeared a few times. Its antigen is as yet unknown. The CDR3 length is 15 residues. Germline V gene lookup returns CDR1 LGHDT and CDR2 YNNKEL (reference sequence). Trimming cost V 3 bases and J 6 bases; bases outside gene matches: 5. The rearrangement uses TRBV3-1 and TRBJ1-6, with 7 bases aligning to TRBD1. The receptor comes from an adult who was a healthcare worker with PCR-confirmed SARS-CoV-2 infection or an uninfected control (not recorded which). Sequencing was performed on whole blood, taken at baseline. The CDR3: CASSQTGKSNSPLHF. The CDR3, as DNA: TGTGCCAGCAGCCAGACAGGGAAAAGTAATTCACCCCTCCACTTT.